The next 28 T cell receptor beta chains were all read from a single sample in a study of blood T cell repertoires in COVID-19. Measured with immunoSEQ multiplex PCR; TCRdb has only the in-frame clones, and not every one. Counted here are some 120,000 clones, roughly 80% occurring once; the ten biggest clones make up around 13%. Source material: peripheral blood. These receptors originate from a woman between 25 and 40 years old who had recovered from COVID-19.

This clone was seen a few times. The chain recombines TRBV5-1 with TRBJ1-6, with D possibly matching TRBD1 (5 bases). This CDR3 spans 15 amino acids. CDR1 SGHRS and CDR2 YFSETQ come from the germline V gene. The V end lost 4 bases, the J end lost 7 bases, and 15 bases lay between the germline ends. The CDR3 bases are TGCGCCAGCAGCCCACTGTCAGGGATGAATTCACCCCTCCACTTT. Protein product: CASSPLSGMNSPLHF.

This rearrangement joins TRBV7-8 to TRBJ2-4, with 7 bases identical to TRBD1. J was trimmed by 8 bases and V by 2 bases; bases with no gene match: 3. The CDR3 runs 13 residues. In germline, CDR1 is SGHVS, CDR2 FQNEAQ. The CDR3 nucleotides read TGTGCCAGCAGCTTATTTCAGGGGGACATTCAGTACTTC. Its protein is CASSLFQGDIQYF.

The chain has TRBV27 and TRBJ1-1, with D tentatively TRBD1 (5 bases). From germline, CDR1 is MNHEY and CDR2 SMNVEV (reference sequence). The CDR3 has 14 amino acids. Trimming took 7 bases from V and 1 from J, leaving 13 bases between them. The CDR3 bases are TGTGCCAGCACCCCGGGGGGGAGGAACACTGAAGCTTTCTTT. Protein sequence: CASTPGGRNTEAFF.

The rearrangement uses TRBV15 and TRBJ1-6; TRBD1 matches at 7 bases. The CDR3 has 17 amino acids. Trimming took 3 bases from V and 0 from J; bases not matched to a gene: 5. The germline CDR1 and CDR2 sequences are LNHNV and YYDKDF (reference sequence). CDR3 DNA sequence: TGTGCCACCAGCAGCGCGGGACAGCCCTCCTATAATTCACCCCTCCACTTT. Translated: CATSSAGQPSYNSPLHF.

The chain combines TRBV6-1 with TRBJ1-5; D remains unclear. The CDR3 spans 15 residues. Trimming shortened V by 3 bases and J by 0 bases, and 9 bases separated the two germline ends. Germline CDR1 and CDR2: MNHNS and SASEGT. CDR3 sequence (DNA): TGTGCCAGCAGTGACGGGAGTTATAGCAATCAGCCCCAGCATTTT. Its protein product is CASSDGSYSNQPQHF.

The rearrangement joins TRBV27 to TRBJ1-1; D perhaps matches TRBD1 (6 bases). V was pared by 5 bases and J by 5 bases, with 21 bases between. The CDR3 extends over 16 amino acids. Looked up from germline, CDR1 is MNHEY and CDR2 is SMNVEV (reference sequence). In nucleotides, the CDR3 is TGTGCCAGCAGTCCGACAGGTGATGATGCTGGAACTGAAGCTTTCTTT. Its protein product is CASSPTGDDAGTEAFF.

J is TRBJ1-4 and V is TRBV11-2; D is undetermined. Trimming took 1 base from V and 5 from J, leaving 17 bases between them. The germline V gene has CDR1 SGHAT and CDR2 FQNNGV. CDR3 length: 17 residues. As DNA, the CDR3 is TGTGCCAGCAGCTTAGGCCGTCTAGGCGGTCAAAATGAAAAACTGTTTTTT. Encoded protein: CASSLGRLGGQNEKLFF. The entire variable domain, with the rest obtained from reference TRBV11-2 and TRBJ1-4, is as follows: EAGVAQSPRYKIIEKRQSVAFWCNPISGHATLYWYQQILGQGPKLLIQFQNNGVVDDSQLPKDRFSAERLKGVDSTLKIQPAKLEDSAVYLCASSLGRLGGQNEKLFFGSGTQLSVL.

The rearrangement joins TRBV12-5 to TRBJ2-3; 7 nucleotides align to TRBD2. The V and J ends lost 7 bases and 3 bases, in that order; junction bases with no gene match: 4. The CDR3 has 13 residues. Germline lookup yields CDR1 LGHNT and CDR2 FRNRAP. The CDR3 here is CASEASGTDTQYF. Written as DNA, the CDR3 is TGTGCTAGTGAGGCTAGCGGAACAGATACGCAGTATTTT.

This chain connects TRBV6-7 to TRBJ2-3, with 16 nucleotides matching TRBD2. TRBV6-7 is an ORF for which the function is uncertain. With 2 bases clipped from V and 4 bases from J, the junction kept 6 bases outside the gene matches. The CDR3 has 18 residues. The CDR3 coding sequence is TGTGCCAGCAGTTACCCGGGACTAGCGGGAGGGCCGTCAGATACGCAGTATTTT. Its protein is CASSYPGLAGGPSDTQYF.

The chain uses TRBV20-1 and TRBJ1-1, with D perhaps matching TRBD1 (5 bases). CDR1 DFQATT and CDR2 SNEGSKA come from the germline V gene (reference sequence). The V and J ends lost 3 bases and 0 bases respectively, with 11 bases between them. The CDR3 length is 14 residues. The CDR3 region is CSASSGLMNTEAFF. The CDR3 DNA sequence: TGCAGTGCTAGTTCAGGGCTCATGAACACTGAAGCTTTCTTT.

This chain links TRBV29-1 with TRBJ1-2; the D gene is possibly TRBD1 (6 bases). The V end lost 3 bases, the J end lost 7 bases, and 15 bases lay between the germline ends. Germline V gives CDR1 SQVTM, CDR2 ANQGSEA. The CDR3 loop spans 13 amino acids. The chain's CDR3 is CSVDSSGVSGYTF. CDR3 in DNA: TGCAGCGTTGATTCGTCAGGGGTCTCTGGCTACACCTTC.

The gene calls are TRBV14 and TRBJ1-6; D is undetermined. The germline V gene encodes CDR1 SGHDN and CDR2 FVKESK. The CDR3 totals 15 residues. Trimming pared 1 base from V and 10 bases from J, leaving 14 bases between. CDR3 region: CASSQGGSWYSPLHF. CDR3 nucleotide sequence: TGTGCCAGCAGCCAAGGAGGGTCGTGGTACTCACCCCTCCACTTT.

The gene calls are TRBV25-1 and TRBJ2-1; D might be TRBD2 (7 bases). The CDR3 sequence is 16 residues long. V was pared by 6 bases and J by 0 bases, with 15 bases between. Germline V lookup: CDR1 MGHDK, CDR2 SYGVNS. The CDR3 DNA sequence: TGTGCCAGCAGCGGGGGGCTAGCGTCCTCCTACAATGAGCAGTTCTTC. Protein product: CASSGGLASSYNEQFF.

This chain links TRBV6-5 with TRBJ2-5, with D perhaps TRBD1 (6 bases). Germline CDR1 is MNHEY and CDR2 is SVGAGI. Trimming removed 6 bases at V and 6 bases at J, with 14 bases between. There are 13 residues in the CDR3. CDR3 DNA sequence: TGTGCCAGCAGCATGACAGGTCCGAAGACCCAGTACTTC. Translating it yields CASSMTGPKTQYF.

The rearrangement joins TRBV11-2 to TRBJ2-2, with 9 bases aligning to TRBD1. The ends lost 5 bases at V and 0 bases at J; junction bases unmatched: 4. The germline gives CDR1 SGHAT, CDR2 FQNNGV. The CDR3 length is 16 residues. The CDR3 DNA sequence: TGTGCCAGCAGCCATCGACAGGGGGCGAACACCGGGGAGCTGTTTTTT. Translated: CASSHRQGANTGELFF.

The chain recombines TRBV10-2 with TRBJ2-1, with D possibly being TRBD2 (6 bases). Trimming took 4 bases from V and 6 from J, leaving 16 bases between them. The CDR3 is 15 residues long. Looked up from germline, CDR1 is WSHSY and CDR2 is SAAADI. CDR3 in amino acids: CASSVVGGGFNEQFF. DNA of the CDR3: TGCGCCAGCAGTGTGGTGGGGGGTGGATTCAATGAGCAGTTCTTC.

The chain has TRBV4-1 and TRBJ1-1, with D unresolved. Germline V gives CDR1 MGHRA, CDR2 YSYEKL. The CDR3 spans 15 residues. V lost 0 bases and J lost 0, with 8 bases in between. This CDR3 is CASSQDMALNTEAFF. In DNA form, the CDR3 reads TGCGCCAGCAGCCAAGATATGGCCTTGAACACTGAAGCTTTCTTT.

This chain connects TRBV3-1 (or the pseudogene TRBV3-2) to TRBJ2-3; perhaps TRBD2 as D (6 bases). CDR3 length: 16 residues. Germline V gene lookup returns CDR1 LGHDT and CDR2 YNNKEL (reference sequence). The V and J ends lost 4 bases and 5 bases respectively, with 19 bases between them. CDR3 nucleotides: TGTGCCAGCAGCCCCAGCCTGACTAGTTTGGGAGATACGCAGTATTTT. This encodes CASSPSLTSLGDTQYF.

The chain employs TRBV11-2 and TRBJ2-3; D is perhaps TRBD2 (6 bases). Germline CDR1 reads SGHAT; CDR2 reads FQNNGV. The CDR3 has 17 residues. Trimming left V 5 bases short and J 0 bases short, with 18 bases between. CDR3 in DNA: TGTGCCAGCAGCCTTAGAGCCGGGACTGGAAGCACAGATACGCAGTATTTT. It codes for CASSLRAGTGSTDTQYF.

The J gene is TRBJ2-5, the V gene TRBV18; 7 bases are shared with TRBD1. The CDR3 is 16 residues long. V gave up 3 bases and J gave up 5 bases; unmatched junction bases: 12. Germline assignment: CDR1 KGHSH and CDR2 LQKENI. This chain's CDR3 is CASSPPSGTRGETQYF. CDR3 sequence (DNA): TGTGCCAGCTCACCCCCGTCGGGGACCAGGGGGGAGACCCAGTACTTC.

This clone is medium-sized. The rearrangement joins TRBV19 to TRBJ1-4; the match to TRBD1 covers 7 bases. Germline loops: CDR1 LNHDA, CDR2 SQIVND (reference sequence). The V segment lost 4 bases and the J segment 6 bases; nucleotides outside the gene matches: 11. This CDR3 comprises 16 residues. CDR3 DNA sequence: TGTGCCAGTAGTAAAGGGGGCCTGATTGTGGATGAAAAACTGTTTTTT. Translation gives CASSKGGLIVDEKLFF.

V gene TRBV2 combines with J gene TRBJ1-5; TRBD1 might be the D (6 bases). The CDR3 consists of 12 residues. Trimming took off 6 bases at V and 7 bases at J, with 10 bases between the two ends. Germline CDR1 reads SNHLY; CDR2 reads FYNNEI. Here the CDR3 reads CASRGGGQPQHF. Written as DNA, the CDR3 is TGTGCCAGCAGAGGGGGGGGCCAGCCCCAGCATTTT.

CDR3 sequence reads: CASSSVLQDEQYF. CDR3 DNA sequence: TGTGCCAGCAGTTCCGTCTTACAAGACGAGCAGTACTTC. This chain uses TRBV6-6 with TRBJ2-7; D is unclear. The CDR3 is 13 residues long. The ends were cut back, 4 bases at V and 5 bases at J, with 12 bases in the middle. CDR1 and CDR2 from the germline V gene are MNHNY and SVGAGI (reference sequence).

The chain links TRBV3-1 (or the pseudogene TRBV3-2) to TRBJ1-1; no definite D call. Germline V CDR1 and CDR2: LGHDT, YNNKEL (reference sequence). This CDR3 spans 15 amino acids. Trimming removed 0 bases at V and 4 bases at J, with 12 bases between. CDR3 coding DNA: TGTGCCAGCAGCCAAGATAATACGGTGGTCACTGAAGCTTTCTTT. Encoded protein: CASSQDNTVVTEAFF.

This clone appeared once. The CDR3 loop reads CAWRAYGNTIYF. The CDR3 DNA reads as TGTGCCTGGAGGGCATATGGAAACACCATATATTTT. This chain joins TRBV30 and TRBJ1-3; unclear D gene. This CDR3 contains 12 residues. V was trimmed by 3 bases and J by 3 bases, leaving 6 bases between them. Germline assignment: CDR1 GTSNPN and CDR2 SVGIG (reference sequence).

This clone has just a few counts. The chain has TRBV27 and TRBJ1-2; 7 bases line up with TRBD1. The CDR3 sequence is 14 residues long. Germline trimming cut 3 bases from V and 6 bases from J; bases unmatched to any gene: 7. The germline gives CDR1 MNHEY, CDR2 SMNVEV (reference sequence). CDR3 coding DNA: TGTGCCAGCAGTTTTCTCAGGACAGGCGATGGCTACACCTTC. This translates into CASSFLRTGDGYTF.

Regarding this clone: A junction boundary mismatches the germline segment, possibly from a read error. This chain uses TRBV6-5 with TRBJ1-1, with D possibly being TRBD1 (6 bases). The CDR3 is 13 amino acids. Germline CDR1 and CDR2: MNHEY and SVGAGI. The CDR3 region has the DNA TGTGCCAGCAGCAGGGGAATGAATACTGAAGCTTTCTTT. This gives the protein CASSRGMNTEAFF.

This chain links TRBV2 with TRBJ2-3, with 8 bases fitting TRBD2. Germline CDR1 and CDR2: SNHLY and FYNNEI. The CDR3 loop spans 17 amino acids. Trimming cost V 2 bases and J 8 bases; bases outside gene matches: 15. CDR3 coding DNA: TGTGCCAGCAGTGAAAGAATCAGCGGGAGCCCCTCCGGTACGCAGTATTTT. Amino acids: CASSERISGSPSGTQYF.